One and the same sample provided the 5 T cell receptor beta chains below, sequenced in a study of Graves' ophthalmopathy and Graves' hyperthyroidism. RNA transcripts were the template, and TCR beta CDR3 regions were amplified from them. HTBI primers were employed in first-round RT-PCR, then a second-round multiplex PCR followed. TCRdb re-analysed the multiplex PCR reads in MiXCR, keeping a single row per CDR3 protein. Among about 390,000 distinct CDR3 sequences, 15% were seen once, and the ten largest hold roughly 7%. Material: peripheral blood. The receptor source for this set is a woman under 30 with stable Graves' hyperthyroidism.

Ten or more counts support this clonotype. The CDR3 region is CASSVATGKIGQETQYF. For the CDR3, the DNA is TGTGCCAGCAGCGTAGCTACGGGTAAAATCGGGCAAGAGACCCAGTACTTC. The chain combines TRBV9 with TRBJ2-5; unclear D gene. This CDR3 comprises 17 residues. Trimming removed 0 bases from V and 2 bases from J, with 17 bases in between. CDR1 and CDR2 (germline): SGDLS, YYNGEE.

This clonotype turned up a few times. CDR3 residues: CASKDRSGANVLTF. The CDR3 DNA reads TGTGCCAGCAAGGACAGGTCTGGGGCCAACGTCCTGACTTTC. V is TRBV2 and J is TRBJ2-6, with TRBD1 matching 7 bases. CDR1 SNHLY and CDR2 FYNNEI come from the germline V gene. V gave up 7 bases and J gave up 1 base; unmatched junction bases: 1. The CDR3 length is 14 residues.

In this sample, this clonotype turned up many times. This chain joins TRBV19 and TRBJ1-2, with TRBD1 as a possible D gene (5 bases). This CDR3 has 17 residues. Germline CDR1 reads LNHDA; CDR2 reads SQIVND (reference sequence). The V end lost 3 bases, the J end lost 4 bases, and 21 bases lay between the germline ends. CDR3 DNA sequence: TGTGCCAGTAGTATCGTCCCGCGACAGCCTAGGGTCTATGGCTACACCTTC. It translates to CASSIVPRQPRVYGYTF.

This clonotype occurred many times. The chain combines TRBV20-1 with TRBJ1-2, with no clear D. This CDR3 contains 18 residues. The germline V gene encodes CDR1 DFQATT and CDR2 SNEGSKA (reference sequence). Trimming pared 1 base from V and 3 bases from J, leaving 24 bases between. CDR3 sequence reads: CSARVHSREGRKDYGYTF. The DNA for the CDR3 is TGCAGTGCTAGAGTCCATTCTAGGGAGGGTCGGAAGGACTATGGCTACACCTTC.

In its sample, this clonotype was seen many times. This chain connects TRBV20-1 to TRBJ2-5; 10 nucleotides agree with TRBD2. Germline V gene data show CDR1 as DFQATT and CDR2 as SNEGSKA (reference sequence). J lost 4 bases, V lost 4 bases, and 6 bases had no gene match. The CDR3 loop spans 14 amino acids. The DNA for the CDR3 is TGCAGTGCTATGGGTAGCGGGGGGCGAGAGACCCAGTACTTC. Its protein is CSAMGSGGRETQYF.